What follows describes a single TCR beta chain. This entry belongs to a study of blood T cell repertoires in COVID-19. Per the study methods: The assay estimated nucleated cells by amplifying reference gene primers. Assay used: immunoSEQ multiplex PCR; TCRdb lists only in-frame clones, some missing. D and trimming come from the DNA, and the V and J calls and clone size come from that table. The table includes 200,000 to 250,000 clones, 70% to 90% detected once. Trimming took off 4 bases at V and 0 bases at J, with 7 bases between the two ends. The CDR3 length is 15 residues. CDR1 is SGHDN, CDR2 FVKESK, per germline.

The V and J genes are TRBV14 and TRBJ2-6; weak D call: TRBD2 (5 bases). The sequence was obtained from a man aged 55 to 69 with acute or convalescent COVID-19. What was sequenced was peripheral blood. CDR3 residues: CASSRGSSGANVLTF. The CDR3 region has the DNA TGTGCCAGCAGCCGCGGGTCCTCTGGGGCCAACGTCCTGACTTTC.